The T cell receptor beta chain described here comes from a study of T cell repertoires in cytomegalovirus infection. This clonotype has more than one count but fewer than ten. What it binds is unknown. One entry per CDR3 protein, called by TCRdb with MiXCR from the reads. The sample lists about 900,000 distinct CDR3 sequences; around a third were seen once. The ends were cut back, 1 base at V and 6 bases at J, with 5 bases in the middle. The CDR3 totals 12 residues. Germline V gene lookup returns CDR1 SGHVT and CDR2 SQSDAQ. This clonotype was sampled from a human donor in good health (CMV status not recorded). Some clones in this sample may be carry-over from other donors' samples. The chain employs TRBV7-4 and TRBJ2-3; D gene ambiguous. This specimen was cultured CD8+ T cells from PBMCs, taken from culture after CMV antigen stimulation. The CDR3 DNA follows: TGTGCCAGCAGCTTAGTCAAGGATACGCAGTATTTT. Amino acid sequence: CASSLVKDTQYF.